This TCR beta chain was identified during a study of OX40 agonist ivuxolimab in advanced cancers. Per germline, CDR1 SNHLY and CDR2 FYNNEI. V was cut by 2 bases and J by 8 bases, with 18 bases left in between. The CDR3 contains 15 residues. Profiling relied on immunoSEQ multiplex PCR, and the TCRdb table lists in-frame clones only, not all of them. This sample has some 21,000 clones, with 65% to 70% found just once. As concerns this clone: Its antigen is unidentified.

Study-level findings and limits: Clonal expansion in partial responders at 0.1-3.0 mg/kg ranked among the lowest.

The chain links TRBV2 to TRBJ1-1; a weak D match, TRBD1 (6 bases). This sequence originates from an adult with an advanced solid tumor such as melanoma, head and neck, liver or kidney cancer. The sample was CD4+ or CD8+ T cells sorted from blood, taken in a trial of the OX40 agonist ivuxolimab. This chain's CDR3 is CASSEIGGTNREAFF. In DNA, the CDR3 is TGTGCCAGCAGTGAAATCGGGGGCACCAACCGAGAAGCTTTCTTT.